The clone carrying this TCR beta chain turned up a few times. No antigen is known for it. The source of the sample is a study of OX40 agonist ivuxolimab in advanced cancers. General study results and limits: CD4+ and CD8+ T cells in blood underwent clonal expansion by week 6 at 0.1 to 3.0 mg/kg. Expanded peripheral T-cell antigen specificity went undetermined.

The CDR3 contains 15 residues. The V end was cut by 1 base, the J end by 0 bases, with 8 bases between. Germline assignment: CDR1 LGHNA and CDR2 YSLEER. This table comes from immunoSEQ multiplex PCR, and its TCRdb copy is limited to in-frame clones, with some not included. Found here are about 58,000 clones, approximately 90% of them singletons; the top ten hold under 0.8%. Sampling of blood occurred at baseline, cycle 4 day 1, and cycle 7 day 1. The source was CD4+ or CD8+ T cells sorted from blood, collected in a trial of the OX40 agonist ivuxolimab. The chain recombines TRBV4-3 with TRBJ2-3, with D unresolved. The source is an adult with an advanced solid tumor such as melanoma, head and neck, liver or kidney cancer. CDR3 loop: CASSQVISSTDTQYF. DNA for the CDR3: TGCGCCAGCAGCCAAGTAATATCTAGCACAGATACGCAGTATTTT.